This T cell receptor (beta chain) is drawn from a study of cytomegalovirus exposure and HLA in healthy donors. Whole-study findings and limits: Later analysis identified about 18,000 TCR beta sequences associated with HLA alleles, using a false discovery rate threshold of 0.05.

The primer mix had 60 Vbeta and 13 Jbeta primers. Method: immunoSEQ multiplex PCR; TCRdb's copy keeps in-frame clones and lacks some. The data hold about 140,000 clones, with approximately 80% observed a single time. In the case of this clone: Its target is not known.

This CDR3 comprises 15 residues. The V gene's germline CDR1 is LGHNA and CDR2 YSLEER. Between the trimmed V and J ends, which lost 0 bases and 2 bases, there was a span of 11 bases. The receptor was derived from a man aged 35-49 years in good health and CMV-seronegative. The V and J genes are TRBV4-3 and TRBJ2-7; a possible D gene is TRBD1 (5 bases). The sample was PBMCs. The CDR3 bases are TGCGCCAGCAGCCAAGAACCAGGGAAAGCCTACGAGCAGTACTTC. This translates into CASSQEPGKAYEQYF.